This T cell receptor (beta chain) was observed in a study of cytomegalovirus exposure and HLA in healthy donors. As for the study in general: The approximately 680 first-cohort repertoires and the approximately 110 validation repertoires shared the same platform, a later analysis reported. Study-wide results and limits: Most TCR sequences showed up rarely, but some public TCRs showed up in many donors. According to the study, about 180 TCR beta chains were cytomegalovirus-associated.

Data came from immunoSEQ multiplex PCR; TCRdb stores just in-frame clones and leaves some out. The table lists 95,000 to 150,000 clones, roughly nine tenths of them singletons, with roughly 2% in the top ten. The germline CDR1 and CDR2 sequences are MDHEN and SYDVKM. This CDR3 is 14 amino acids long. V lost 4 bases and J 3 bases, leaving 12 bases between the germline ends. A word on this clone: What it binds is not known.

This receptor was taken from a woman aged 18 to 35 in good health and CMV-seronegative. V and J are TRBV28 and TRBJ1-2; the D gene is possibly TRBD1 (5 bases). Sequencing was carried out using PBMCs. This CDR3 reads CASSSPQGDYGYTF. The CDR3 nucleotides are TGTGCCAGCAGTTCTCCCCAGGGCGACTATGGCTACACCTTC.